The subject of this entry is one TCR beta chain. This sample was taken from a study of blood T cell repertoires in COVID-19. Generated by immunoSEQ multiplex PCR, the TCRdb table keeps only in-frame clones and is missing some. The repertoire holds over 150,000 clones, roughly 85% seen once, with more than 5.5% in the top ten. The CDR3 runs to 15 residues. CDR1 and CDR2 (germline): SGHRS, YFSETQ. Trimming took 4 bases from V and 7 from J; bases not matched to a gene: 12. J is TRBJ2-7 and V is TRBV5-1; TRBD1 agrees at 9 bases. The receptor was derived from a middle-aged man who had recovered from COVID-19. Sequences were obtained from PBMCs or T cells enriched from blood (not recorded which). DNA of the CDR3: TGCGCCAGCAGCCAGCCCGGGACAGGGCATCGGGAGCAGTACTTC. Amino acids: CASSQPGTGHREQYF.